These 10 T cell receptor beta chains share one sample of origin, sequenced in a study of T cells in Graves' hyperthyroidism and ophthalmopathy. The CDR3 regions of TCR beta were amplified from RNA transcripts. Carried out on the TCR CDR3, a first-round RT-PCR used the HTBI primer set. From the multiplex PCR reads, TCRdb called clonotypes with MiXCR, one entry per CDR3 protein. Of more than 300,000 distinct CDR3 sequences in the sample, more than 11% were seen once. Material for sequencing was blood. The receptors come from a woman aged 55-70 years with Graves' hyperthyroidism.

This clonotype showed up many times. This chain joins TRBV3-1 and TRBJ2-4; 7 bases are a match to TRBD1. Germline V lookup: CDR1 LGHDT, CDR2 YNNKEL (reference sequence). Trimming removed 4 bases from V and 3 bases from J; junction bases left unmatched: 3. The CDR3 length is 14 residues. This chain's CDR3 is CASSLSGGKNIQYF. CDR3 in DNA: TGTGCCAGCAGCCTGTCAGGGGGCAAAAACATTCAGTACTTC.

This clonotype appeared many times. The chain is built from TRBV5-1 and TRBJ2-1, with 7 bases that match TRBD1. The germline gives CDR1 SGHRS, CDR2 YFSETQ. The trim removed 4 bases at V and 7 bases at J, leaving 5 bases unmatched. The CDR3 spans 13 residues. The CDR3 DNA follows: TGCGCCAGCAGCCCGTCGACAGGGAATGAGCAGTTCTTC. As protein: CASSPSTGNEQFF.

Notes on this clonotype: A much larger clone is a single base away; this may be a read error. This chain joins TRBV2 and TRBJ1-3; TRBD1 matches 8 bases. The CDR3 totals 13 residues. CDR1 SNHLY and CDR2 FYNNEI come from the germline V gene. Unmatched junction bases numbered 6, after V lost 11 bases and J lost 3 bases. DNA for the CDR3: TGTGCCTGCACAGGGGGTTATGGAAACACCATATATTTT. Protein product: CACTGGYGNTIYF.

V gene TRBV6-1 combines with J gene TRBJ2-5; D is unresolved. Trimming shortened V by 6 bases and J by 5 bases, and 16 bases separated the two germline ends. The CDR3 totals 14 residues. Looked up from germline, CDR1 is MNHNS and CDR2 is SASEGT. The CDR3 here is CASSRVPYGETQYF. The CDR3 DNA follows: TGTGCCAGCAGCCGGGTCCCCTACGGGGAGACCCAGTACTTC.

The chain couples TRBV5-4 to TRBJ2-5, with 12 bases matching TRBD2. This CDR3 is 15 amino acids long. V trimming: 0 bases; J trimming: 6 bases; junction bases outside the gene matches: 3. Germline V gene lookup returns CDR1 SGHNT and CDR2 YYREEE (reference sequence). CDR3 bases: TGTGCCAGCAGCTTGGCACTAGCGGGAGGAAAGACCCAGTACTTC. It is translated as CASSLALAGGKTQYF.

This clonotype has ten or more counts. The genes are TRBV15 and TRBJ2-3, with TRBD2 as a possible D gene (5 bases). CDR3 length: 13 residues. Germline V CDR1 and CDR2: LNHNV, YYDKDF (reference sequence). Trimming pared 1 base from V and 9 bases from J, leaving 11 bases between. The CDR3, as DNA: TGTGCCACCAGCAGAGGAGGGTTAGGAACGCAGTATTTT. Its translation is CATSRGGLGTQYF.

This clonotype was seen ten or more times. The rearrangement uses TRBV27 and TRBJ2-2, with 10 bases matching TRBD1. Trimming cost V 4 bases and J 5 bases; bases outside gene matches: 7. This CDR3 has 16 residues. Germline CDR1 is MNHEY and CDR2 is SMNVEV (reference sequence). CDR3 protein: CASSSRDRGRTGELFF. For the CDR3, the DNA is TGTGCCAGCAGTTCTAGGGACAGGGGACGGACCGGGGAGCTGTTTTTT.

This clonotype has ten or more counts. V is TRBV20-1 and J is TRBJ2-1; D not certain. Trimming removed 2 bases from V and 2 bases from J, with 4 bases in between. Germline CDR1 and CDR2: DFQATT and SNEGSKA (reference sequence). This CDR3 contains 12 residues. CDR3 in amino acids: CSARRAYNEQFF. The CDR3 coding sequence is TGCAGTGCTAGAAGGGCCTACAATGAGCAGTTCTTC.

This clonotype has a count of ten or more. This rearrangement joins TRBV2 to TRBJ2-3; D remains unclear. CDR1 and CDR2 from the germline V gene are SNHLY and FYNNEI. CDR3 length: 15 amino acids. V lost 1 base and J 2 bases, leaving 10 bases between the germline ends. CDR3 in DNA: TGTGCCAGCAGTGAAGTACGGGTCCCCACAGATACGCAGTATTTT. As protein: CASSEVRVPTDTQYF. Complete variable domain (other parts from reference TRBV2 and TRBJ2-3): EPEVTQTPSHQVTQMGQEVILRCVPISNHLYFYWYRQILGQKVEFLVSFYNNEISEKSEIFDDQFSVERPDGSNFTLKIRSTKLEDSAMYFCASSEVRVPTDTQYFGPGTRLTVL.

V is TRBV5-6 and J is TRBJ2-7; maybe TRBD1 (6 bases). V was cut by 5 bases and J by 7 bases, with 19 bases left in between. The CDR3 loop spans 14 amino acids. Germline assignment: CDR1 SGHDT and CDR2 YYEEEE. For the CDR3, the DNA is TGTGCCAGCAGTTACAGGGAATTTGGTGTAGAGCAGTACTTC. Translated, it gives CASSYREFGVEQYF.